These 23 T cell receptor beta chains share one sample of origin, sequenced in a study of blood T cells in healthy people across ages. PCR was performed a second time for roughly 7 to 11 cycles using a sample-barcoded 5' primer and a J-beta primer mix. Each CDR3 protein is one row after TCRdb ran MiXCR on the 5' RACE reads. The sample records approximately 880,000 distinct CDR3 sequences, around 48% being singletons. Material: blood. The receptors were sampled from a man aged 25-45 years in good health.

V gene TRBV7-9 combines with J gene TRBJ2-1; 8 bases agree with TRBD2. V was clipped by 2 bases and J by 3 bases; unmatched bases: 6. Germline-derived CDR1 and CDR2 are SEHNR and FQNEAQ (reference sequence). The CDR3 contains 16 residues. The CDR3 region is CASSLSGGLGYNEQFF. CDR3 sequence (DNA): TGTGCCAGCAGCTTAAGCGGGGGATTGGGCTACAATGAGCAGTTCTTC.

The chain employs TRBV14 and TRBJ2-3, with 7 bases fitting TRBD1. The CDR3 loop spans 15 amino acids. CDR1 is SGHDN, CDR2 FVKESK, per germline. V was pared by 1 base and J by 4 bases, with 5 bases of the junction left unmatched. DNA of the CDR3: TGTGCCAGCAGCCAAGGGGACAGAATCGCAGATACGCAGTATTTT. Protein sequence: CASSQGDRIADTQYF.

The rearrangement links TRBV28 to TRBJ1-3; D unclear. The CDR3 is made up of 15 amino acids. Germline V lookup: CDR1 MDHEN, CDR2 SYDVKM. Trimming removed 3 bases at V and 0 bases at J, with 9 bases between. In nucleotides, the CDR3 is TGTGCCAGCAGTTTCCATCAAGACTCTGGAAACACCATATATTTT. This gives the protein CASSFHQDSGNTIYF.

This clonotype turned up a few times. This chain links TRBV7-2 with TRBJ2-7; 10 bases agree with TRBD2. CDR1 is SGHTA and CDR2 is FQGNSA in the germline V gene. CDR3 length equals 15 residues. Trimming took 5 bases from V and 7 from J; bases not matched to a gene: 11. CDR3 nucleotides: TGTGCCAGCAGCACCACTAGCGGGGCTTCCGAGGAGCAGTACTTC. Translating gives CASSTTSGASEEQYF.

This rearrangement joins TRBV12-3 or TRBV12-4 to TRBJ1-1; the D gene is possibly TRBD1 (5 bases). Trimming shortened V by 3 bases and J by 1 base, and 12 bases separated the two germline ends. The CDR3 totals 15 residues. The CDR3 DNA sequence: TGTGCCAGCAGTTTCTACAGAACAGGGAACACTGAAGCTTTCTTT. Residues: CASSFYRTGNTEAFF.

The J gene is TRBJ2-4, the V gene TRBV7-9, with D perhaps TRBD1 or TRBD2 (6 bases each). The tail of the sequence fits TRBJ2-7 better, so the J call may be wrong. CDR1 and CDR2 from the germline V gene are SEHNR and FQNEAQ (reference sequence). The CDR3 consists of 14 residues. The CDR3 sequence: CASSFPGAPYEQYF. The CDR3 coding sequence is TGTGCCAGCAGCTTTCCGGGGGCCCCCTACGAGCAGTACTTC.

The chain is built from TRBV9 and TRBJ2-3; D is ambiguous. This CDR3 contains 17 residues. Germline V gene lookup returns CDR1 SGDLS and CDR2 YYNGEE. V gave up 3 bases and J gave up 2 bases, with 19 bases separating them. CDR3 bases: TGTGCCAGCAGCGCCCCCAGCACCGGTTATATCACAGATACGCAGTATTTT. Translated: CASSAPSTGYITDTQYF.

The sample holds a few counts of this clonotype. The chain's CDR3 is CASSLVTSGGNTQYF. CDR3 coding DNA: TGTGCCAGCAGCTTAGTGACTAGCGGGGGGAATACGCAGTATTTT. The rearrangement links TRBV7-2 to TRBJ2-3, with 13 bases matching TRBD2. Per germline, CDR1 SGHTA and CDR2 FQGNSA. The CDR3 has 15 residues. Trimming at V came to 1 base and at J to 7 bases, leaving 2 bases not matched to a gene.

The chain has TRBV14 and TRBJ1-2; TRBD1 matches at 7 bases. Per germline, CDR1 SGHDN and CDR2 FVKESK. V lost 4 bases and J lost 8; bases outside the gene matches: 7. The CDR3 consists of 13 residues. Written as DNA, the CDR3 is TGTGCCAGCAGCCCCACAGGGGCGGGAGGCTACACCTTC. Translated, it gives CASSPTGAGGYTF.

The chain recombines TRBV4-3 with TRBJ2-1; tentatively, D is TRBD2 (6 bases). Germline V gives CDR1 LGHNA, CDR2 YSLEER. The CDR3 is 16 residues long. The V gene lost 1 base and the J gene lost 4 bases, with 14 bases spanning the gap. As DNA, the CDR3 is TGCGCCAGCAGCCAAGGGCTCATAGCGGCATACAATGAGCAGTTCTTC. This codes for CASSQGLIAAYNEQFF.

The rearrangement joins TRBV10-3 to TRBJ2-7; D unresolved. V lost 8 bases to trimming and J lost 6 bases, with 17 bases between them. This CDR3 has 13 residues. Germline assignment: CDR1 ENHRY and CDR2 SYGVKD. The CDR3 reads CAIGPARNAEQYF. DNA of the CDR3: TGTGCCATCGGGCCCGCGAGGAACGCCGAGCAGTACTTC.

This clonotype turned up a few times. The J gene is TRBJ2-6, the V gene TRBV2, with D possibly TRBD1 on 6 matching bases. The ends were cut back, 8 bases at V and 0 bases at J, with 17 bases in the middle. Germline V CDR1 and CDR2: SNHLY, FYNNEI. This CDR3 is built from 17 residues. The CDR3 sequence: CASGLRGGRSGANVLTF. In DNA form, the CDR3 reads TGTGCCAGCGGCCTGAGAGGGGGACGCTCTGGGGCCAACGTCCTGACTTTC.

This clonotype was seen more than once but under ten times. The chain is built from TRBV27 and TRBJ2-3; a possible D gene is TRBD1 (5 bases). The CDR3 consists of 13 residues. Trimming took 5 bases from V and 7 from J, leaving 13 bases between them. Per the germline V gene, CDR1 is MNHEY and CDR2 is SMNVEV (reference sequence). This chain's CDR3 is CASSLSSGYTQYF. The CDR3 DNA reads TGTGCCAGCAGTCTCAGCTCAGGGTATACGCAGTATTTT.

This clonotype was observed a few times. A much larger clone lies a single base off, so this may be a read error. The chain recombines TRBV9 with TRBJ2-5; 7 nucleotides match TRBD1. The V gene end was trimmed by 4 bases and the J gene end by 4 bases; junction bases not matched to a gene: 4. CDR1 and CDR2 (germline): SGDLS, YYNGEE. The CDR3 runs to 13 residues. CDR3 sequence (DNA): TGTGCCAGCAGCTTGGGACAGCCAGAGACCCAGTACTTC. It codes for CASSLGQPETQYF.

With regard to this clonotype: Being one base from a much bigger clone, this may be a read error. The chain is built from TRBV29-1 and TRBJ2-6; D gene uncertain. V was trimmed by 3 bases and J by 2 bases, leaving 11 bases between them. Germline V lookup: CDR1 SQVTM, CDR2 ANQGSEA. The CDR3 loop spans 15 amino acids. The CDR3 nucleotides are TGCAGCGTTGATTTTGGGTGCCCTGGGGCCAACGTCCTGACTTTC. Amino acid sequence: CSVDFGCPGANVLTF. Variable domain in full (rest from reference TRBV29-1 and TRBJ2-6): SAVISQKPSRDICQRGTSLTIQCQVDSQVTMMFWYRQQPGQSLTLIATANQGSEATYESGFVIDKFPISRPNLTFSTLTVSNMSPEDSSIYLCSVDFGCPGANVLTFGAGSRLTVL.

The chain links TRBV7-8 to TRBJ2-1; D is tentatively TRBD1 or TRBD2 (5 bases each). V was clipped by 5 bases and J by 13 bases, with 24 bases between them. The CDR3 runs 15 residues. CDR1 and CDR2 (germline): SGHVS, FQNEAQ. DNA of the CDR3: TGTGCCAGCAGCCAAGGGACCTCTGTATGGGAGACCCAGTTCTTC. As protein: CASSQGTSVWETQFF.

This clonotype appeared a few times. The chain links TRBV12-3 or TRBV12-4 to TRBJ2-4; perhaps TRBD1 as D (6 bases). The CDR3 covers 15 residues. The V and J ends lost 5 bases and 2 bases respectively, with 13 bases between them. CDR3 amino acids: CASSPPGHTKNIQYF. The DNA for the CDR3 is TGTGCCAGCAGTCCCCCGGGACACACCAAAAACATTCAGTACTTC.

This clonotype was seen more than once but under ten times. The chain links TRBV7-2 to TRBJ1-2; 9 bases align to TRBD1. The CDR3 sequence is 14 residues long. Trimming cost V 1 base and J 8 bases; bases outside gene matches: 5. CDR1 and CDR2 from the germline V gene are SGHTA and FQGNSA. The CDR3 DNA reads TGTGCCAGCAGCTTAGGGGACAGGGTGGAGGGCTACACCTTC. It is translated as CASSLGDRVEGYTF.

As to this clonotype: A much larger clone lies a single base off, so this may be a read error. The V and J genes are TRBV5-1 and TRBJ1-2; TRBD1 is a possible D gene (6 bases). Looked up from germline, CDR1 is SGHRS and CDR2 is YFSETQ. The CDR3 has 13 residues. This CDR3 is CASGLQDSYGYTF. In nucleotides, the CDR3 is TGCGCCAGCGGCTTGCAGGACAGCTATGGCTACACCTTC.

To note about this clonotype: Germline is not matched at one junction end, which may reflect a read error. The V gene is TRBV7-9, the J gene TRBJ1-2, with 8 bases fitting TRBD1. CDR1 SEHNR and CDR2 FQNEAQ come from the germline V gene (reference sequence). The CDR3 loop spans 14 amino acids. This CDR3 reads CASSPGQGDYDYTF. The CDR3 DNA reads TGTGCCAGCAGCCCAGGACAGGGCGACTATGACTACACCTTC. Full variable domain (outside the CDR3, taken from reference TRBV7-9 and TRBJ1-2): DTGVSQNPRHKITKRGQNVTFRCDPISEHNRLYWYRQTLGQGPEFLTYFQNEAQLEKSRLLSDRFSAERPKGSFSTLEIQRTEQGDSAMYLCASSPGQGDYDYTFGSGTRLTVV.

This clonotype was seen a few times. This chain links TRBV4-3 with TRBJ2-5; 9 bases fit TRBD1. Germline V gene lookup returns CDR1 LGHNA and CDR2 YSLEER. V lost 1 base, J lost 2 bases, and 2 bases stayed unmatched. The CDR3 contains 15 residues. Here the CDR3 DNA reads TGCGCCAGCAGCCAAGGGGACAGGGATCAAGAGACCCAGTACTTC. It encodes CASSQGDRDQETQYF.

J is TRBJ2-7 and V is TRBV18; a possible D gene is TRBD1 (6 bases). Germline V gene lookup returns CDR1 KGHSH and CDR2 LQKENI. Trimming left V 6 bases short and J 2 bases short, with 20 bases between. This CDR3 is 16 amino acids long. The CDR3 loop is CASSIPPGDGPYEQYF. The CDR3 coding sequence is TGTGCCAGCTCGATCCCCCCAGGGGATGGGCCCTACGAGCAGTACTTC.

This chain links TRBV7-2 with TRBJ2-5; 8 bases are a match to TRBD1. Germline V lookup: CDR1 SGHTA, CDR2 FQGNSA. Unmatched junction bases numbered 8, after V lost 6 bases and J lost 2 bases. The CDR3 consists of 15 residues. DNA for the CDR3: TGTGCCAGCAGTGCCCTGGGACAGGATCAAGAGACCCAGTACTTC. Its translation is CASSALGQDQETQYF.